These T cell receptor beta chains were read from a single sample in a study of cytomegalovirus exposure and HLA in healthy donors. The repertoire was sequenced with immunoSEQ multiplex PCR; TCRdb's copy has only in-frame clones and lacks some. Of around 110,000 clones in the sample, 9% to 10% were seen once. Sequences were obtained from PBMCs. These receptors were obtained from a man aged 30 to 39 in good health and CMV-seronegative. The CDR3 runs from the conserved cysteine through the conserved F or W. A D gene is named only where the DNA matches it firmly. Size is omitted from some rows. Given values are once, few, many or a class for expanded clones.

V gene: TRBV14; D gene: TRBD2; CDR3 length: 16; clone size: few; J gene: TRBJ2-7; CDR3 protein: CASSQSGRKSAYEQYF; CDR3 DNA: TGTGCCAGCAGCCAGAGCGGGAGAAAATCCGCCTACGAGCAGTACTTC
V gene: TRBV18; D gene: TRBD1; CDR3 length: 15; clone size: -; J gene: TRBJ2-7; CDR3 protein: CASSGAGDRGVEQYF; CDR3 DNA: TGTGCCAGCTCAGGCGCCGGAGACAGGGGCGTCGAGCAGTACTTC
V gene: TRBV30; D gene: -; CDR3 length: 15; clone size: few; J gene: TRBJ1-5; CDR3 protein: CAWKKSSGSNQPQHF; CDR3 DNA: TGTGCCTGGAAGAAAAGCTCGGGTAGCAATCAGCCCCAGCATTTT
V gene: TRBV5-1; D gene: -; CDR3 length: 14; clone size: many; J gene: TRBJ2-7; CDR3 protein: CASSLGGGTYEQYF; CDR3 DNA: TGCGCCAGCAGCTTGGGTGGAGGTACCTACGAGCAGTACTTC
V gene: TRBV2; D gene: -; CDR3 length: 17; clone size: few; J gene: TRBJ1-3; CDR3 protein: CASSASSGSGSGNTIYF; CDR3 DNA: TGTGCCAGCAGTGCTTCGTCAGGATCGGGGTCTGGAAACACCATATATTTT
V gene: TRBV29-1; D gene: -; CDR3 length: 12; clone size: few; J gene: TRBJ2-7; CDR3 protein: CSVAKTGYEQYF; CDR3 DNA: TGCAGCGTGGCAAAGACAGGCTACGAGCAGTACTTC
V gene: TRBV5-5; D gene: -; CDR3 length: 13; clone size: -; J gene: TRBJ1-5; CDR3 protein: CASSLGTDQPQHF; CDR3 DNA: TGTGCCAGCAGCTTGGGGACAGATCAGCCCCAGCATTTT
V gene: TRBV18; D gene: -; CDR3 length: 17; clone size: few; J gene: TRBJ2-6; CDR3 protein: CASSSKVTGFGANVLTF; CDR3 DNA: TGTGCCAGCTCATCAAAAGTAACAGGTTTTGGGGCCAACGTCCTGACTTTC
V gene: TRBV2; D gene: -; CDR3 length: 14; clone size: -; J gene: TRBJ1-1; CDR3 protein: CASSEVVLNSEAFF; CDR3 DNA: TGTGCCAGCAGTGAAGTAGTTTTGAACTCTGAAGCTTTCTTT
V gene: TRBV28; D gene: TRBD1; CDR3 length: 14; clone size: -; J gene: TRBJ2-1; CDR3 protein: CASSPRTGQREQFF; CDR3 DNA: TGTGCCAGCAGTCCAAGGACAGGACAGCGTGAGCAGTTCTTC
V gene: TRBV11-2; D gene: -; CDR3 length: 14; clone size: many; J gene: TRBJ1-1; CDR3 protein: CASSFDSLNTEAFF; CDR3 DNA: TGTGCCAGCAGCTTCGACAGTTTGAACACTGAAGCTTTCTTT
V gene: TRBV27; D gene: TRBD1; CDR3 length: 15; clone size: few; J gene: TRBJ2-5; CDR3 protein: CASSTGTGGAETQYF; CDR3 DNA: TGTGCCAGCAGTACCGGGACAGGGGGCGCGGAGACCCAGTACTTC
V gene: TRBV7-6; D gene: TRBD2; CDR3 length: 12; clone size: few; J gene: TRBJ2-5; CDR3 protein: CASSPRGEEQYF; CDR3 DNA: TGTGCCAGCAGCCCCCGGGGGGAAGAGCAGTACTTC
V gene: TRBV6-5; D gene: -; CDR3 length: 13; clone size: -; J gene: TRBJ1-2; CDR3 protein: CASSSSGAGGYTF; CDR3 DNA: TGTGCCAGCAGTTCGTCAGGGGCGGGTGGCTACACCTTC
V gene: TRBV5-1; D gene: TRBD1; CDR3 length: 15; clone size: few; J gene: TRBJ2-3; CDR3 protein: CASSYRQGETDTQYF; CDR3 DNA: TGCGCCAGCAGTTATCGACAGGGGGAGACAGATACGCAGTATTTT
V gene: TRBV19; D gene: -; CDR3 length: 15; clone size: -; J gene: TRBJ1-3; CDR3 protein: CASSPRTESGNTIYF; CDR3 DNA: TGTGCCAGTAGTCCTAGGACAGAGTCTGGAAACACCATATATTTT
V gene: TRBV20-1; D gene: -; CDR3 length: 10; clone size: -; J gene: TRBJ2-3; CDR3 protein: CSARADTQYF; CDR3 DNA: TGCAGTGCTAGAGCTGATACGCAGTATTTT
V gene: TRBV5-1; D gene: TRBD1; CDR3 length: 15; clone size: few; J gene: TRBJ1-5; CDR3 protein: CASSLEGQAHQPQHF; CDR3 DNA: TGCGCCAGCAGCTTGGAGGGACAGGCTCATCAGCCCCAGCATTTT
V gene: TRBV6-1; D gene: TRBD1; CDR3 length: 15; clone size: once; J gene: TRBJ1-5; CDR3 protein: CASSDWTGFYQPQHF; CDR3 DNA: TGCGCCAGCAGTGATTGGACAGGTTTTTATCAGCCCCAGCATTTT
V gene: TRBV12-5; D gene: -; CDR3 length: 16; clone size: -; J gene: TRBJ1-5; CDR3 protein: CASGSWTRLSNQPQHF; CDR3 DNA: TGTGCTAGTGGTTCCTGGACACGTTTGAGCAATCAGCCCCAGCATTTT
V gene: TRBV5-1; D gene: TRBD2; CDR3 length: 15; clone size: few; J gene: TRBJ2-7; CDR3 protein: CASSLEWRERHEQYF; CDR3 DNA: TGCGCCAGCAGCTTGGAATGGCGGGAGCGGCACGAGCAGTACTTC
V gene: TRBV10-3; D gene: -; CDR3 length: 13; clone size: -; J gene: TRBJ2-2; CDR3 protein: CAIAPGGTGELFF; CDR3 DNA: TGTGCCATCGCCCCTGGGGGGACCGGGGAGCTGTTTTTT
V gene: TRBV15; D gene: TRBD2; CDR3 length: 19; clone size: -; J gene: TRBJ2-2; CDR3 protein: CATSRDYPRAGGLGGELFF; CDR3 DNA: TGTGCCACCAGCAGAGACTACCCCAGGGCGGGAGGCTTAGGCGGGGAGCTGTTTTTT
V gene: TRBV5-1; D gene: TRBD1; CDR3 length: 16; clone size: -; J gene: TRBJ2-2; CDR3 protein: CASSPSGGAVVGELFF; CDR3 DNA: TGCGCCAGCAGCCCGTCAGGGGGCGCGGTGGTAGGGGAGCTGTTTTTT
V gene: TRBV10-2; D gene: TRBD2; CDR3 length: 18; clone size: -; J gene: TRBJ2-3; CDR3 protein: CASTPGTSGRARRDTQYF; CDR3 DNA: TGCGCCAGCACTCCCGGGACTAGCGGGAGGGCTAGGAGAGATACGCAGTATTTT
V gene: TRBV5-1; D gene: TRBD2; CDR3 length: 15; clone size: few; J gene: TRBJ2-5; CDR3 protein: CASSALAGGQETQYF; CDR3 DNA: TGCGCCAGCAGCGCCCTAGCGGGAGGACAAGAGACCCAGTACTTC
V gene: TRBV4-2; D gene: TRBD1; CDR3 length: 17; clone size: few; J gene: TRBJ1-5; CDR3 protein: CASSPLEGTGRNQPQHF; CDR3 DNA: TGTGCCAGCAGCCCTCTGGAGGGGACAGGGAGAAATCAGCCCCAGCATTTT
V gene: TRBV5-4; D gene: -; CDR3 length: 15; clone size: -; J gene: TRBJ2-7; CDR3 protein: CASSGDRALAGEQYF; CDR3 DNA: TGTGCCAGCAGCGGGGACAGGGCCCTAGCGGGAGAGCAGTACTTC
V gene: TRBV10-3; D gene: TRBD1; CDR3 length: 21; clone size: -; J gene: TRBJ2-5; CDR3 protein: CAISATATTFGGQGIKETQYF; CDR3 DNA: TGTGCCATCAGTGCGACGGCGACGACCTTCGGGGGACAGGGAATAAAAGAGACCCAGTACTTC
V gene: TRBV4-3; D gene: TRBD1; CDR3 length: 16; clone size: -; J gene: TRBJ1-4; CDR3 protein: CASSQDRTGTAEKLFF; CDR3 DNA: TGCGCCAGCAGCCAAGACCGGACAGGGACCGCTGAAAAACTGTTTTTT
V gene: TRBV5-6; D gene: TRBD2; CDR3 length: 15; clone size: few; J gene: TRBJ2-7; CDR3 protein: CASSFALADSYEQYF; CDR3 DNA: TGTGCCAGCAGCTTCGCGCTAGCGGACTCCTACGAGCAGTACTTC
V gene: TRBV5-1; D gene: -; CDR3 length: 14; clone size: few; J gene: TRBJ2-7; CDR3 protein: CASSRETWRDEQYF; CDR3 DNA: TGCGCCAGCAGCCGCGAGACGTGGAGAGACGAGCAGTACTTC
V gene: TRBV27; D gene: TRBD2; CDR3 length: 12; clone size: few; J gene: TRBJ2-7; CDR3 protein: CASRRLAGEQYF; CDR3 DNA: TGTGCCAGCAGAAGACTAGCAGGCGAGCAGTACTTC
V gene: TRBV10-3; D gene: TRBD1; CDR3 length: 14; clone size: once; J gene: TRBJ2-1; CDR3 protein: CAIRQGFLYNEQFF; CDR3 DNA: TGTGCCATACGACAGGGGTTCCTCTACAATGAGCAGTTCTTC
V gene: TRBV10-1; D gene: TRBD2; CDR3 length: 15; clone size: -; J gene: TRBJ2-7; CDR3 protein: CASSELAGGAYEQYF; CDR3 DNA: TGCGCCAGCAGTGAACTAGCGGGAGGGGCCTACGAGCAGTACTTC